This entry lists 27 T cell receptor beta chains sequenced from one sample in a study of cytomegalovirus exposure and HLA in healthy donors. PCR primers comprised 60 Vbeta and 13 Jbeta primers. Clones were sequenced by immunoSEQ multiplex PCR, and TCRdb holds only the in-frame ones, with some missing. The sample has about 130,000 clones, approximately 79% seen once. The specimen sequenced was PBMCs. The receptors derive from a man younger than 40 in good health and CMV-seronegative.

This chain joins TRBV28 and TRBJ1-2; 9 bases fit TRBD1. Germline assignment: CDR1 MDHEN and CDR2 SYDVKM. The V and J ends lost 9 bases and 5 bases, in that order; junction bases with no gene match: 4. This CDR3 spans 12 amino acids. The CDR3 bases are TGTGCCAGGGCACAGGGGGCTTATGGCTACACCTTC. Its protein is CARAQGAYGYTF.

This rearrangement joins TRBV7-9 to TRBJ2-2; 7 bases map to TRBD1. This CDR3 is built from 17 residues. The V and J ends lost 3 bases and 2 bases, in that order; junction bases with no gene match: 9. The V gene's germline CDR1 is SEHNR and CDR2 FQNEAQ (reference sequence). CDR3 protein: CASSFTPGQKNTGELFF. For the CDR3, the DNA is TGTGCCAGCAGCTTCACTCCGGGACAGAAAAACACCGGGGAGCTGTTTTTT.

The count of this clone is one. The chain links TRBV7-6 to TRBJ1-3, with a tentative D call TRBD1 (5 bases). Per the germline V gene, CDR1 is SGHVS and CDR2 is FNYEAQ. CDR3 length equals 17 residues. V was pared by 5 bases and J by 0 bases, with 17 bases between. This chain's CDR3 is CASSPLKGVSSGNTIYF. CDR3 bases: TGTGCCAGCAGCCCCTTGAAAGGGGTGAGCTCTGGAAACACCATATATTTT.

The chain links TRBV7-9 to TRBJ1-1, with 7 nucleotides matching TRBD1. CDR3 length equals 14 residues. CDR1 is SEHNR, CDR2 FQNEAQ, per germline (reference sequence). J lost 1 base, V lost 3 bases, and 2 bases had no gene match. Written as DNA, the CDR3 is TGTGCCAGCAGCTTGCAGGGGGGGAACACTGAAGCTTTCTTT. Translation gives CASSLQGGNTEAFF.

This clone has just a few counts. V and J are TRBV10-2 and TRBJ2-3; 7 bases align to TRBD2. V trimming: 11 bases; J trimming: 4 bases; junction bases outside the gene matches: 15. Per the germline V gene, CDR1 is WSHSY and CDR2 is SAAADI. This CDR3 spans 15 amino acids. CDR3 nucleotides: TGCGCCTCCAGTGAGATAGCTAGCGGCCCAGATACGCAGTATTTT. It specifies CASSEIASGPDTQYF.

V gene TRBV6-5 combines with J gene TRBJ2-7; maybe TRBD1 (6 bases). The V and J ends lost 6 bases and 1 base respectively, with 16 bases between them. Germline loops: CDR1 MNHEY, CDR2 SVGAGI. CDR3 length: 15 amino acids. CDR3 loop: CASRGDRFISYEQYF. CDR3 nucleotide sequence: TGTGCCAGCAGAGGCGACAGGTTTATTTCCTACGAGCAGTACTTC.

The chain combines TRBV11-2 with TRBJ2-7; D might be TRBD1 (6 bases). CDR3 length: 13 amino acids. The germline V and J ends were trimmed by 0 bases and 6 bases, with 9 bases remaining between them. CDR1 and CDR2 (germline): SGHAT, FQNNGV. CDR3 bases: TGTGCCAGCAGCTTAGATAGCAGGGGCGAGCAGTACTTC. Translation gives CASSLDSRGEQYF.

The chain recombines TRBV6-6 with TRBJ2-7, with a possible D match to TRBD1 (6 bases). V was clipped by 2 bases and J by 3 bases, with 14 bases between them. This CDR3 has 15 residues. The germline V gene encodes CDR1 MNHNY and CDR2 SVGAGI (reference sequence). CDR3 DNA: TGTGCCAGCAGTTACGGGGGCGGTGGATTCTACGAGCAGTACTTC. This gives the protein CASSYGGGGFYEQYF.

The chain combines TRBV6-5 with TRBJ1-1; tentative D call: TRBD1 (6 bases). CDR3 size: 13 residues. Trimming pared 3 bases from V and 7 bases from J, leaving 12 bases between. CDR1 MNHEY and CDR2 SVGAGI come from the germline V gene. As DNA, the CDR3 is TGTGCCAGCAGTTATTTTGAGGGGGATGAAGCTTTCTTT. Translation gives CASSYFEGDEAFF.

The chain combines TRBV19 with TRBJ1-1; tentative D call: TRBD1 (6 bases). Germline-derived CDR1 and CDR2 are LNHDA and SQIVND (reference sequence). The V and J ends lost 6 bases and 4 bases respectively, with 18 bases between them. The CDR3 runs to 15 residues. This CDR3 is CASSRKGGQVTEAFF. Written as DNA, the CDR3 is TGTGCCAGTAGCCGTAAGGGGGGGCAGGTCACTGAAGCTTTCTTT.

The chain recombines TRBV5-4 with TRBJ2-1; a weak D match, TRBD1 (6 bases). The CDR3 is made up of 16 amino acids. Germline CDR1 reads SGHNT; CDR2 reads YYREEE (reference sequence). The ends were cut back, 4 bases at V and 0 bases at J, with 14 bases in the middle. The CDR3 DNA sequence: TGTGCCAGCAGCGTAGACAGGACGAGCTCCTACAATGAGCAGTTCTTC. It yields the protein CASSVDRTSSYNEQFF.

This chain connects TRBV5-4 to TRBJ1-2, with a tentative D call TRBD1 (5 bases). CDR1 is SGHNT, CDR2 YYREEE, per germline (reference sequence). Trimming removed 5 bases from V and 7 bases from J, with 18 bases in between. The CDR3 has 14 residues. For the CDR3, the DNA is TGTGCCAGCAGGTTTCGGGGGAGCCCCTTTGGCTACACCTTC. It encodes CASRFRGSPFGYTF.

J is TRBJ1-1 and V is TRBV30; possibly TRBD1 for D (5 bases). Germline V gives CDR1 GTSNPN, CDR2 SVGIG (reference sequence). The V end lost 2 bases, the J end lost 8 bases, and 15 bases lay between the germline ends. This CDR3 has 13 amino acids. CDR3 nucleotides: TGTGCCTGGAGTCTAGGACATCTTGGGGAAGCTTTCTTT. Translation: CAWSLGHLGEAFF. The variable domain in full, completed from reference TRBV30 and TRBJ1-1, reads SQTIHQWPATLVQPVGSPLSLECTVEGTSNPNLYWYRQAAGRGLQLLFYSVGIGQISSEVPQNLSASRPQDRQFILSSKKLLLSDSGFYLCAWSLGHLGEAFFGQGTRLTVV.

This clone was seen a single time. The CDR3 protein is CASSQDGTVIADYGYTF. The CDR3 DNA is TGCGCCAGCAGCCAAGACGGGACAGTCATCGCGGACTATGGCTACACCTTC. The genes are TRBV4-1 and TRBJ1-2, with 7 bases that match TRBD1. V trimming: 0 bases; J trimming: 3 bases; junction bases outside the gene matches: 10. The CDR3 sequence is 17 residues long. The germline V gene has CDR1 MGHRA and CDR2 YSYEKL.

J is TRBJ2-5 and V is TRBV5-1, with D perhaps matching TRBD2 (5 bases). Matching the DNA end better, TRBJ2-7 makes the J call doubtful. This CDR3 has 14 residues. CDR1 SGHRS and CDR2 YFSETQ come from the germline V gene. The CDR3 region is CASSPGINPYEQYF. The CDR3 DNA follows: TGCGCCAGCAGCCCCGGGATAAATCCCTACGAGCAGTACTTC.

CDR3 amino acids: CASSQGGTATYEQYF. The CDR3 DNA sequence: TGCGCCAGCAGCCAAGGAGGGACTGCAACCTACGAGCAGTACTTC. The V call is TRBV5-1, the J call TRBJ2-7; tentative D call: TRBD2 (6 bases). The CDR3 is made up of 15 amino acids. Germline-derived CDR1 and CDR2 are SGHRS and YFSETQ. V lost 4 bases and J 2 bases, leaving 16 bases between the germline ends.

The genes are TRBV7-9 and TRBJ2-2; no reliable D call. Germline V gene lookup returns CDR1 SEHNR and CDR2 FQNEAQ (reference sequence). V was clipped by 6 bases and J by 7 bases, with 12 bases between them. The CDR3 is 13 amino acids. The CDR3: CASRAESYGELFF. The DNA of the CDR3 is TGTGCCAGCAGGGCAGAAAGTTACGGGGAGCTGTTTTTT.

The chain is built from TRBV6-6 and TRBJ2-1, with 9 bases that match TRBD2. Germline V CDR1 and CDR2: MNHNY, SVGAGI (reference sequence). CDR3 length: 15 residues. V lost 4 bases and J lost 9; bases outside the gene matches: 10. The CDR3 DNA reads TGTGCCAGCAGTTTTTTGAGCGGGGGGCAGGGTGAGCAGTTCTTC. Its translation is CASSFLSGGQGEQFF.

This clone has more than one count but fewer than ten. The chain combines TRBV19 with TRBJ1-1; perhaps TRBD1 as D (5 bases). Trimming took off 3 bases at V and 2 bases at J, with 10 bases between the two ends. This CDR3 is 14 amino acids long. Germline V gene sequence: CDR1 LNHDA, CDR2 SQIVND (reference sequence). CDR3 bases: TGTGCCAGTAGTATTCCCCAGGGAAACACTGAAGCTTTCTTT. This encodes CASSIPQGNTEAFF.

To note about this clone: At one of its ends the junction is not consistent with the germline gene, which may arise from a read error. The chain joins TRBV7-9 to TRBJ1-2; TRBD1 matches 7 bases. Germline V gene lookup returns CDR1 SEHNR and CDR2 FQNEAQ (reference sequence). The CDR3 has 15 residues. The CDR3 loop is CSSSVTGVANYGYTF. In DNA form, the CDR3 reads TGTTCCAGCAGCGTCACAGGGGTGGCTAACTATGGCTACACCTTC. The full variable domain, in which reference TRBV7-9 and TRBJ1-2 provide the parts outside the CDR3, is DTGVSQNPRHKITKRGQNVTFRCDPISEHNRLYWYRQTLGQGPEFLTYFQNEAQLEKSRLLSDRFSAERPKGSFSTLEIQRTEQGDSAMYLCSSSVTGVANYGYTFGSGTRLTVV.

The V gene is TRBV5-6, the J gene TRBJ2-7; D might be TRBD2 (6 bases). Looked up from germline, CDR1 is SGHDT and CDR2 is YYEEEE. Trimming stripped 0 bases from V and 0 bases from J, with 13 bases between. The length of the CDR3 is 16 residues. The CDR3 here is CASSLAGDLSSYEQYF. In DNA form, the CDR3 reads TGTGCCAGCAGCTTGGCGGGGGACTTGAGCTCCTACGAGCAGTACTTC.

This clone was recorded once. The chain is built from TRBV6-5 and TRBJ2-1; 10 bases fit TRBD1. CDR1 and CDR2 from the germline V gene are MNHEY and SVGAGI. The trim removed 5 bases at V and 7 bases at J, leaving 5 bases unmatched. The CDR3 length is 14 residues. CDR3 sequence (DNA): TGTGCCAGCAGTCGTTGGACAGGGGGAAATGAGCAGTTCTTC. Protein product: CASSRWTGGNEQFF.

The V gene is TRBV5-1, the J gene TRBJ2-1; 8 positions agree with TRBD2. The CDR3 covers 15 residues. Germline V gives CDR1 SGHRS, CDR2 YFSETQ. The ends lost 7 bases at V and 0 bases at J; junction bases unmatched: 6. The CDR3 DNA reads TGCGCCAGCGGAACTAGCGGAAGCTCCTACAATGAGCAGTTCTTC. This translates into CASGTSGSSYNEQFF. The full variable domain, completed using reference TRBV5-1 and TRBJ2-1, is KAGVTQTPRYLIKTRGQQVTLSCSPISGHRSVSWYQQTPGQGLQFLFEYFSETQRNKGNFPGRFSGRQFSNSRSEMNVSTLELGDSALYLCASGTSGSSYNEQFFGPGTRLTVL.

This chain joins TRBV7-9 and TRBJ2-7; the D gene is possibly TRBD1 (5 bases). CDR3 length: 12 residues. V was pared by 5 bases and J by 4 bases, with 9 bases between. Germline V gene sequence: CDR1 SEHNR, CDR2 FQNEAQ (reference sequence). Here the CDR3 reads CASSHDSYEQYF. In DNA, the CDR3 is TGTGCCAGCAGCCACGACAGTTACGAGCAGTACTTC. The variable domain in full, with the rest retrieved from reference TRBV7-9 and TRBJ2-7, is DTGVSQNPRHKITKRGQNVTFRCDPISEHNRLYWYRQTLGQGPEFLTYFQNEAQLEKSRLLSDRFSAERPKGSFSTLEIQRTEQGDSAMYLCASSHDSYEQYFGPGTRLTVT.

The chain carries TRBV7-3 and TRBJ2-3; perhaps TRBD2 as D (5 bases). The germline V and J ends were trimmed by 1 base and 2 bases, with 7 bases remaining between them. The CDR3 contains 14 residues. Germline CDR1 SGHTA, CDR2 FQGTGA. CDR3 in DNA: TGTGCCAGCAGCTTAATCGGGAACACAGATACGCAGTATTTT. Translation gives CASSLIGNTDTQYF.

The rearrangement links TRBV7-2 to TRBJ1-1, with D perhaps matching TRBD1 (5 bases). V lost 1 base to trimming and J lost 2 bases, with 11 bases between them. The CDR3 extends over 15 amino acids. Germline-derived CDR1 and CDR2 are SGHTA and FQGNSA. CDR3 amino acids: CASSLEPGLNTEAFF. The CDR3 nucleotides are TGTGCCAGCAGCTTAGAGCCAGGGCTTAACACTGAAGCTTTCTTT. The full variable domain, rest sourced from reference TRBV7-2 and TRBJ1-1, is GAGVSQSPSNKVTEKGKDVELRCDPISGHTALYWYRQSLGQGLEFLIYFQGNSAPDKSGLPSDRFSAERTGGSVSTLTIQRTQQEDSAVYLCASSLEPGLNTEAFFGQGTRLTVV.

The genes are TRBV2 and TRBJ2-5; D possibly corresponds to TRBD1 (6 bases). Between the trimmed V and J ends, which lost 8 bases and 0 bases, there was a span of 10 bases. Germline V gives CDR1 SNHLY, CDR2 FYNNEI. The CDR3 consists of 13 residues. The CDR3 nucleotides read TGTGCCAGCCTGGGGACAAACCAAGAGACCCAGTACTTC. Translation: CASLGTNQETQYF.